This paragraph covers one TCR beta chain sequence. The source of the sample is a study of blood T cell repertoires in COVID-19. Some clones are missing from TCRdb's copy, which holds only in-frame ones; the method was immunoSEQ multiplex PCR. This table has under 200,000 clones, about nine tenths appearing once. V dropped 0 bases and J dropped 2 bases, with 11 bases sitting between them. This CDR3 has 14 residues. The V gene's germline CDR1 is GTSNPN and CDR2 SVGIG (reference sequence). The V call is TRBV30, the J call TRBJ2-7; D possibly corresponds to TRBD2 (5 bases). Sequenced input: peripheral blood. The clonotype was recovered from a man in his late teens or twenties with COVID-19, enrolled during active disease. CDR3 nucleotides: TGTGCCTGGAGTGTATTGGGGAGCGCCTACGAGCAGTACTTC. It specifies CAWSVLGSAYEQYF.